These T cell receptor beta chains were read from a single sample in a study of human T cells and chemical hapten exposure. MiXCR, applied by TCRdb to the RACE reads, yields one record per CDR3 protein. The data hold about 74,000 distinct CDR3 sequences, with 12% to 15% observed a single time. The source material was whole blood, sampled in connection with sensitization to the hapten diphenylcyclopropenone (DPC). The source of these receptors is a woman aged 45-65 years with alopecia areata. Some clones in this sample may be carry-over from other donors' samples. Both conserved end residues are trimmed from each CDR3. Size is omitted from some rows. Given values are once, few, many or a class for expanded clones.

V: TRBV18
size: -
J: TRBJ2-2
CDR3: ASSPGTGLNTGELF

V: TRBV28
size: -
J: TRBJ2-5
CDR3: ASSFDGITTQY

V: TRBV18
size: -
J: TRBJ1-2
CDR3: ASSPSARGDTNYGYT

V: TRBV12-3/TRBV12-4
size: few
J: TRBJ2-7
CDR3: ASSPRTSGTDEQY

V: TRBV20-1
size: many
J: TRBJ2-2
CDR3: SARDLNRPNTGELF

V: TRBV11-2
size: few
J: TRBJ2-7
CDR3: ASSLDTPPLEQY

V: TRBV12-2
size: few
J: TRBJ1-4
CDR3: ASRSNRGVTNEKLF

V: TRBV20-1
size: few
J: TRBJ2-3
CDR3: SANGRATDTQY

V: TRBV7-7
size: few
J: TRBJ2-2
CDR3: ASSFTGTSVNTGELF

V: TRBV5-1
size: many
J: TRBJ2-5
CDR3: ASSIDRVLAQY

V: TRBV18
size: -
J: TRBJ2-7
CDR3: ASSPSAGNEQY

V: TRBV7-2
size: -
J: TRBJ1-5
CDR3: ASSLVNSQPQH

V: TRBV29-1
size: few
J: TRBJ1-3
CDR3: SVAGSDSGNTIY

V: TRBV2
size: -
J: TRBJ2-7
CDR3: ASSEMYEQY

V: TRBV21-1
size: many
J: TRBJ1-5
CDR3: ASGPVKGEWQPQH

V: TRBV18
size: few
J: TRBJ2-7
CDR3: ASSPFGGPEQY

V: TRBV18
size: few
J: TRBJ2-1
CDR3: ASSPFVRDVSYNEQF

V: TRBV5-1
size: -
J: TRBJ1-4
CDR3: ASSSQTGEDEKLF

V: TRBV12-3/TRBV12-4
size: few
J: TRBJ1-5
CDR3: ASRAGQLNQPQH

V: TRBV29-1
size: -
J: TRBJ2-1
CDR3: SVGRETNEQF

V: TRBV12-3/TRBV12-4
size: few
J: TRBJ1-3
CDR3: ASSPSASGNTIY

V: TRBV2
size: few
J: TRBJ2-5
CDR3: ASSRNLQETQY

V: TRBV7-2
size: many
J: TRBJ2-1
CDR3: ASSLMGARQEQF

V: TRBV11-2
size: -
J: TRBJ2-2
CDR3: ASSRGTSGLNTGELF

V: TRBV3-1
size: -
J: TRBJ1-6
CDR3: ASSQDMNSPLH

V: TRBV20-1
size: -
J: TRBJ2-3
CDR3: SASSVPGDTQY

V: TRBV12-3/TRBV12-4
size: many
J: TRBJ1-4
CDR3: ASRIYGWRGTTNEKLF

V: TRBV29-1
size: -
J: TRBJ2-3
CDR3: SARNLGTSTDTQY

V: TRBV20-1
size: -
J: TRBJ2-7
CDR3: SARVLVRYSSYEQY

V: TRBV7-6
size: -
J: TRBJ2-7
CDR3: ASSVTGVGEQY

V: TRBV15
size: -
J: TRBJ2-7
CDR3: ATSKDRGRPYEQY

V: TRBV4-1
size: many
J: TRBJ1-1
CDR3: ASSQSITRGLNTEAF

V: TRBV20-1
size: many
J: TRBJ2-6
CDR3: SADPGANVLT

V: TRBV7-9
size: few
J: TRBJ1-6
CDR3: ASSAGQGGNNSPLH

V: TRBV27
size: -
J: TRBJ2-7
CDR3: ASSPLWTYEQY

V: TRBV12-5
size: few
J: TRBJ1-2
CDR3: ASGLDAPYGYT

V: TRBV18
size: -
J: TRBJ2-3
CDR3: ASSPSRLASSTDTQY

V: TRBV7-2
size: few
J: TRBJ1-1
CDR3: ASSFGTVNTEAF

V: TRBV11-2
size: -
J: TRBJ2-7
CDR3: ASSSSRVRDEQY

V: TRBV9
size: few
J: TRBJ2-1
CDR3: ASSVVQDRGNNEQF

V: TRBV7-2
size: -
J: TRBJ2-1
CDR3: ASSPDSSYNEQF

V: TRBV11-2
size: -
J: TRBJ2-3
CDR3: ASSFSGTSGRASTDTQY

V: TRBV6-5
size: few
J: TRBJ1-1
CDR3: ASSRGSAEAF

V: TRBV5-1
size: -
J: TRBJ2-1
CDR3: ASSLAGVADEQF

V: TRBV11-3
size: many
J: TRBJ2-5
CDR3: ASSPGREGRETQY

V: TRBV6-2/TRBV6-3
size: few
J: TRBJ2-1
CDR3: ASRTGGYEQF

V: TRBV24-1
size: few
J: TRBJ2-1
CDR3: ATSSGGSPYNEQF

V: TRBV6-6
size: many
J: TRBJ1-5
CDR3: ASSSETGSNQPQH

V: TRBV30
size: once
J: TRBJ2-3
CDR3: AWRVRGLRTDTQY

V: TRBV27
size: once
J: TRBJ2-5
CDR3: ASGGLPQETQY

V: TRBV5-6
size: -
J: TRBJ2-7
CDR3: ASSSEALAGGSYEQY

V: TRBV7-8
size: many
J: TRBJ1-5
CDR3: ASTRNQGTNQPQH